Presented here are 10 T cell receptor beta chains from one specimen sequenced in a study of blood T cells in healthy people across ages. The authors ran a second PCR of about 6 to 11 cycles using a sample-barcoded 5' primer and a J-beta primer mix. Each CDR3 protein is one row after TCRdb ran MiXCR on the 5' RACE reads. The sample includes 550,000 to 650,000 distinct CDR3 sequences, about 26% seen only once; the top ten take about 3.3%. These data were likewise used in another study, on T cells of mothers and their children.

Sequenced material: blood. These receptors came from a boy under 10 years old in good health.

Comment on this clonotype: The junction departs from germline at one end; a sequencing error may be responsible. The J gene is TRBJ1-2, the V gene TRBV12-3 or TRBV12-4; D uncertain. The CDR3 has 15 amino acids. The CDR3 DNA is TGTGTCAGCAGTTTAGAGGCGGCGAACAACTATGGCTACACCTTC. Its translation: CVSSLEAANNYGYTF.

The genes are TRBV29-1 and TRBJ2-5; D is unclear. The assigned J gene may be wrong: the sequence end matches TRBJ2-7 better. Germline V gene sequence: CDR1 SQVTM, CDR2 ANQGSEA. This CDR3 has 12 residues. The CDR3 loop is CSVVDDIYEQYF. The DNA of the CDR3 is TGCAGCGTTGTAGACGATATCTACGAGCAGTACTTC.

A few counts support this clonotype. The rearrangement uses TRBV3-1 and TRBJ2-2; 8 bases line up with TRBD1. There are 17 residues in the CDR3. Germline assignment: CDR1 LGHDT and CDR2 YNNKEL (reference sequence). The V gene end was trimmed by 2 bases and the J gene end by 1 base; junction bases not matched to a gene: 6. The CDR3 reads CASSQPKTGVNTGELFF. In DNA, the CDR3 is TGTGCCAGCAGCCAACCTAAGACAGGGGTGAACACCGGGGAGCTGTTTTTT.

This clonotype has just a few counts. The genes are TRBV4-2 and TRBJ1-4; no clear D gene. Germline V gene sequence: CDR1 LGHNA, CDR2 YNFKEQ. V was pared by 0 bases and J by 8 bases, with 7 bases between. The CDR3 is 13 residues long. In DNA form, the CDR3 reads TGTGCCAGCAGCCAAGATAGTGGGGAAAAACTGTTTTTT. Its protein product is CASSQDSGEKLFF.

This chain uses TRBV20-1 with TRBJ2-3, with D possibly matching TRBD2 (6 bases). With 2 bases removed from V and 6 bases from J, the gap between germline ends came to 12 bases. This CDR3 comprises 13 residues. Germline CDR1 is DFQATT and CDR2 is SNEGSKA (reference sequence). The CDR3 sequence: CSARPGTPDTQYF. Written as DNA, the CDR3 is TGCAGTGCTAGACCTGGGACTCCCGATACGCAGTATTTT.

This sequence joins TRBV7-9 and TRBJ2-3, with a possible D match to TRBD2 (5 bases). Germline-derived CDR1 and CDR2 are SEHNR and FQNEAQ (reference sequence). This CDR3 spans 17 amino acids. With 1 base removed from V and 3 bases from J, the gap between germline ends came to 17 bases. The CDR3 region is CASSLGSGIPLTDTQYF. CDR3 DNA sequence: TGTGCCAGCAGCTTAGGCTCCGGGATCCCCTTAACAGATACGCAGTATTTT.

This clonotype showed up just a few times. The genes are TRBV5-1 and TRBJ1-4, with a weak D call TRBD1 (6 bases). The germline V gene encodes CDR1 SGHRS and CDR2 YFSETQ. The length of the CDR3 is 15 residues. V lost 4 bases, J lost 0 bases, and 10 bases lay in between. The CDR3 DNA is TGCGCCAGCAGCCCCAGGGGTGCAACTAATGAAAAACTGTTTTTT. Protein: CASSPRGATNEKLFF. Full variable domain (outside the CDR3, taken from reference TRBV5-1 and TRBJ1-4): KAGVTQTPRYLIKTRGQQVTLSCSPISGHRSVSWYQQTPGQGLQFLFEYFSETQRNKGNFPGRFSGRQFSNSRSEMNVSTLELGDSALYLCASSPRGATNEKLFFGSGTQLSVL.

Notes on this clonotype: A read error may be the cause here, since a much bigger clone is one base away. The V gene is TRBV27, the J gene TRBJ2-7, with 8 nucleotides matching TRBD2. CDR1 is MNHEY and CDR2 is SMNVEV in the germline V gene (reference sequence). The CDR3 contains 16 residues. The CDR3 bases are TGTGCCAGCAGTCCCCTCGAACTAGCGGCAATTGACGAGCGGTACTTC. The encoded protein is CASSPLELAAIDERYF.

This clonotype was detected only a few times. V gene TRBV7-9 combines with J gene TRBJ2-5, with TRBD2 as a possible D gene (6 bases). The CDR3 is 16 residues long. Between the trimmed V and J ends, which lost 2 bases and 2 bases, there was a span of 15 bases. CDR1 and CDR2 (germline): SEHNR, FQNEAQ (reference sequence). The CDR3 reads CASSLMSGSVQETQYF. The CDR3 DNA reads as TGTGCCAGCAGCTTAATGTCCGGGAGCGTACAAGAGACCCAGTACTTC. Based on the CDR3 plus reference TRBV7-9 and TRBJ2-5, the full variable domain is DTGVSQNPRHKITKRGQNVTFRCDPISEHNRLYWYRQTLGQGPEFLTYFQNEAQLEKSRLLSDRFSAERPKGSFSTLEIQRTEQGDSAMYLCASSLMSGSVQETQYFGPGTRLLVL.

This clonotype was counted ten times or more. The rearrangement joins TRBV7-9 to TRBJ2-3; D not resolved. Trimming removed 1 base at V and 0 bases at J, with 5 bases between. Germline values: CDR1 SEHNR, CDR2 FQNEAQ (reference sequence). The CDR3 extends over 14 amino acids. CDR3 DNA sequence: TGTGCCAGCAGCTTAGACAGAAGCACAGATACGCAGTATTTT. It is translated as CASSLDRSTDTQYF.